A selection of T cell receptor beta chains follows, all from one sample in a study of control samples from healthy donors and cancer patients. Method: immunoSEQ multiplex PCR; TCRdb's copy keeps in-frame clones and lacks some. The profile covers approximately 120,000 clones, with over 80% appearing a single time and under 0.7% taken by the ten largest. The source material was PBMCs. Every receptor here comes from a man aged 80 or over with head and neck cancer. Each CDR3 is given with its conserved first and last residue. A D gene is named only where the DNA matches it firmly. Clone sizes are given selectively: once, few, many, or a class where the clone is expanded.

V	J	size	D	DNA	CDR3
TRBV5-4	TRBJ2-3	medium-sized	TRBD2	TGTGCCAGCAGCTTGGAGGCTAGCGGGGGAATAGTGGCAGATACGCAGTATTTT	CASSLEASGGIVADTQYF
TRBV7-9	TRBJ2-7	NA	TRBD1	TGTGCCAGCAGCTTCTCCGGGACAGGGGGATTTTACTACGAGCAGTACTTC	CASSFSGTGGFYYEQYF
TRBV7-2	TRBJ1-3	once	TRBD1	TGTGCCAGCAGCTTCCTGGACAGGGGGAAGGGAAACACCATATATTTT	CASSFLDRGKGNTIYF
TRBV6-6	TRBJ1-3	once	NA	TGTGCCAGCAGTTATCCGGGAACGGGAAACACCATATATTTT	CASSYPGTGNTIYF
TRBV27	TRBJ2-3	NA	NA	TGTGCCAGCAAAACGGCACAGAGCACAGATACGCAGTATTTT	CASKTAQSTDTQYF
TRBV15	TRBJ1-3	NA	NA	TGTGCCACCAGCAGAGCGGGGTCTGGAAACACCATATATTTT	CATSRAGSGNTIYF
TRBV5-8	TRBJ2-7	once	NA	TGTGCCAGCAGCTTGGTAGGGCCGGTCTACGAGCAGTACTTC	CASSLVGPVYEQYF
TRBV28	TRBJ2-7	NA	TRBD2	TGTGCCAGCAGTCCATGGACTAGCGGGAAGTACGAGCAGTACTTC	CASSPWTSGKYEQYF
TRBV27	TRBJ2-1	NA	NA	TGTGCCAGCAGTTTGCAGCTTTGGGATGAGCAGTTCTTC	CASSLQLWDEQFF
TRBV15	TRBJ2-1	NA	NA	TGTGCCACCAGCAGAGATCTTGGGACACCGGACAATGAGCAGTTCTTC	CATSRDLGTPDNEQFF